This TCR beta chain was documented in a study of beta chain features in type 1 diabetes. This CDR3 has 15 amino acids. Germline V gives CDR1 SGHDT, CDR2 YYEEEE. After removal of 0 bases from V and 0 bases from J, the junction contained 3 bases not matched to a gene. All of the isolated RNA was reverse transcribed, so expressed TCRB transcripts were sequenced. TCRdb's table, derived via immunoSEQ multiplex PCR, lists solely in-frame clones and lacks some. This sample has about 620,000 clones; 15% to 19% occur once, and the top ten carry more than 0.08%. This sequence originates from a man between 18 and 35 years old in good health. The rearrangement uses TRBV5-6 and TRBJ2-7; 7 nucleotides agree with TRBD1. What was sequenced was naive CD4+ T cells from blood. CDR3 in DNA: TGTGCCAGCAGCTTGGGGGGACAGCCCTCCTACGAGCAGTACTTC. Amino acids: CASSLGGQPSYEQYF.